This T cell receptor beta chain stems from a study of blood T cells in healthy people across ages. This CDR3 comprises 15 residues. Germline lookup yields CDR1 PRHDT and CDR2 FYEKMQ (reference sequence). The germline V and J ends were trimmed by 5 bases and 4 bases, with 12 bases remaining between them. A sample-barcoded 5' primer and a J-beta primer mix were used in a second PCR of roughly 7 to 11 cycles. Using its own MiXCR run on the 5' RACE reads, TCRdb lists one record per CDR3 protein. The sample holds 750,000 or so distinct CDR3 sequences, roughly 25% seen once. This clonotype was picked up a small number of times. These data also featured in a second study, about T cells of mothers and their children.

The source of this sequence is a boy aged 10-17 years in good health. The rearrangement joins TRBV13 to TRBJ2-6; D remains ambiguous. Specimen: blood. The CDR3 sequence is CASSPANPGANVLTF. The CDR3 DNA reads TGTGCCAGCAGCCCGGCTAATCCCGGGGCCAACGTCCTGACTTTC.